A single sample gave rise to the 11 T cell receptor beta chains below, sequenced in a study of OX40 agonist ivuxolimab in advanced cancers. The table came from immunoSEQ multiplex PCR; TCRdb's copy has only in-frame clones and leaves some out. The sample consists of 65,000 to 95,000 clones, about 91% of them appearing once. The sequences come from CD4+ or CD8+ T cells sorted from blood, collected in a trial of the OX40 agonist ivuxolimab. All receptors come from an adult with an advanced solid tumor such as melanoma, head and neck, liver or kidney cancer.

The chain is built from TRBV7-2 and TRBJ2-1, with 8 nucleotides matching TRBD2. CDR3 length equals 15 residues. V was clipped by 2 bases and J by 2 bases; unmatched bases: 2. Per germline, CDR1 SGHTA and CDR2 FQGNSA. CDR3 sequence reads: CASSLRREAYNEQFF. As DNA, the CDR3 is TGTGCCAGCAGCTTAAGGCGGGAGGCCTACAATGAGCAGTTCTTC.

V gene TRBV5-5 combines with J gene TRBJ2-5; 14 bases line up with TRBD2. V lost 4 bases to trimming and J lost 5 bases; unmatched junction nucleotides: 1. The CDR3 covers 14 residues. Germline lookup yields CDR1 SGHKS and CDR2 YYEKEE (reference sequence). The CDR3, as DNA: TGTGCCAGCAGCGGGACTAGCGGGAGCGAGACCCAGTACTTC. Translated, it gives CASSGTSGSETQYF.

The rearrangement links TRBV6-5 to TRBJ2-1; D ambiguous. Trimming took 6 bases from V and 6 from J, leaving 12 bases between them. The germline CDR1 and CDR2 sequences are MNHEY and SVGAGI. This CDR3 contains 13 residues. As DNA, the CDR3 is TGTGCCAGCAGATACGGAACTTCCAATGAGCAGTTCTTC. Its translation: CASRYGTSNEQFF.

The V gene is TRBV7-9, the J gene TRBJ1-3; D not certain. CDR1 SEHNR and CDR2 FQNEAQ come from the germline V gene (reference sequence). The CDR3 extends over 13 amino acids. The V end was cut by 3 bases, the J end by 0 bases, with 3 bases between. The CDR3 region is CASSLSSGNTIYF. As DNA, the CDR3 is TGTGCCAGCAGCTTGAGCTCTGGAAACACCATATATTTT.

The sample holds a few counts of this clone. CDR3 loop: CAWRPGPNEKLFF. The CDR3 bases are TGTGCCTGGAGGCCAGGGCCTAATGAAAAACTGTTTTTT. The chain combines TRBV30 with TRBJ1-4; weak D call: TRBD1 (5 bases). This CDR3 is 13 amino acids long. Germline V CDR1 and CDR2: GTSNPN, SVGIG (reference sequence). Trimming took 3 bases from V and 3 from J, leaving 8 bases between them.

The chain links TRBV7-3 to TRBJ2-2; D uncertain. This CDR3 has 12 amino acids. CDR1 and CDR2 (germline): SGHTA, FQGTGA. Trimming stripped 2 bases from V and 9 bases from J, with 7 bases between. The CDR3 nucleotides are TGTGCCAGCAGCTTAGATGGCCGGGAGCTGTTTTTT. Protein product: CASSLDGRELFF.

The chain recombines TRBV19 with TRBJ2-1; D might be TRBD1 (5 bases). The CDR3 loop spans 15 amino acids. CDR1 LNHDA and CDR2 SQIVND come from the germline V gene (reference sequence). The V and J ends lost 5 bases and 4 bases respectively, with 15 bases between them. CDR3 DNA sequence: TGTGCCAGTAGTCCAATGAGACAGACGTACAATGAGCAGTTCTTC. Its protein is CASSPMRQTYNEQFF.

V usage is TRBV5-1 and J usage is TRBJ2-5, with TRBD2 matching over 12 bases. The better agreement between TRBJ2-7 and the DNA end casts doubt on the J call. The CDR3 is 15 amino acids. Germline V gene lookup returns CDR1 SGHRS and CDR2 YFSETQ. CDR3 nucleotide sequence: TGCGCCAGCAGCCCGACTAGCGGGAGTGTTTACGAGCAGTACTTC. Protein sequence: CASSPTSGSVYEQYF.

This clone was picked up a small number of times. V usage is TRBV7-8 and J usage is TRBJ2-5, with 7 nucleotides matching TRBD2. The CDR3 loop spans 15 amino acids. Germline loops: CDR1 SGHVS, CDR2 FQNEAQ. With 4 bases clipped from V and 5 bases from J, the junction kept 10 bases outside the gene matches. CDR3 loop: CASSSGGFEGETQYF. CDR3 nucleotide sequence: TGTGCCAGCAGCTCCGGGGGGTTTGAGGGTGAGACCCAGTACTTC.

This rearrangement joins TRBV11-2 to TRBJ2-7; 8 bases fit TRBD1. The germline V gene encodes CDR1 SGHAT and CDR2 FQNNGV. Germline trimming cut 3 bases from V and 3 bases from J; bases unmatched to any gene: 7. The CDR3 spans 15 residues. CDR3 coding DNA: TGTGCCAGCAGCTTCCCCGGGACAGGTGTCTACGAGCAGTACTTC. Protein: CASSFPGTGVYEQYF.

This sequence joins TRBV5-1 and TRBJ2-6; a weak D match, TRBD2 (6 bases). V lost 4 bases and J 0 bases, leaving 14 bases between the germline ends. This CDR3 is 17 amino acids long. CDR1 and CDR2 (germline): SGHRS, YFSETQ. CDR3 residues: CASSVPGLSSGANVLTF. The CDR3 nucleotides are TGCGCCAGCAGCGTTCCGGGACTGAGCTCTGGGGCCAACGTCCTGACTTTC. Based on the CDR3 plus reference TRBV5-1 and TRBJ2-6, the full variable domain is KAGVTQTPRYLIKTRGQQVTLSCSPISGHRSVSWYQQTPGQGLQFLFEYFSETQRNKGNFPGRFSGRQFSNSRSEMNVSTLELGDSALYLCASSVPGLSSGANVLTFGAGSRLTVL.